One and the same sample provided the 12 T cell receptor beta chains below, sequenced in a study of blood T cell repertoires in COVID-19. This table comes from immunoSEQ multiplex PCR, and its TCRdb copy is limited to in-frame clones, with some not included. The sample shows over 150,000 clones, about four fifths of them seen only once. Sequenced: peripheral blood. The receptors shown here come from a woman older than 75 with active or convalescent COVID-19.

This clone has more than one count but fewer than ten. The genes are TRBV2 and TRBJ1-1; no definite D call. Trimming took off 6 bases at V and 4 bases at J, with 12 bases between the two ends. Germline V lookup: CDR1 SNHLY, CDR2 FYNNEI. This CDR3 contains 13 residues. The CDR3 loop reads CASRMERATEAFF. CDR3 DNA: TGTGCCAGCAGGATGGAGCGGGCCACTGAAGCTTTCTTT.

The rearrangement joins TRBV5-1 to TRBJ1-6, with 8 bases aligning to TRBD1. The junction had 2 bases not matched to a gene; V was cut back by 0 bases and J by 12 bases. Germline CDR1 SGHRS, CDR2 YFSETQ. This CDR3 is 13 amino acids long. The chain's CDR3 is CASSLEGTGPLHF. In nucleotides, the CDR3 is TGCGCCAGCAGCTTGGAGGGGACAGGACCCCTCCACTTT.

The chain has TRBV5-1 and TRBJ2-1; 12 bases are shared with TRBD2. Germline CDR1 is SGHRS and CDR2 is YFSETQ. The length of the CDR3 is 17 residues. The junction had 14 bases not matched to a gene; V was cut back by 4 bases and J by 9 bases. The CDR3 bases are TGCGCCAGCAGCCGGTTAGGGCGTGGACTAGCGGGAATTGAGCAGTTCTTC. Translating it yields CASSRLGRGLAGIEQFF.

V usage is TRBV5-8 and J usage is TRBJ2-5; TRBD1 matches 7 bases. Germline CDR1 SGHTS, CDR2 YDEGEE. Unmatched junction bases numbered 5, after V lost 4 bases and J lost 2 bases. This CDR3 has 14 amino acids. The CDR3 nucleotides are TGTGCCAGCAGCCGGGGACAGATTCAAGAGACCCAGTACTTC. Translated, it gives CASSRGQIQETQYF.

This sequence joins TRBV19 and TRBJ1-2, with D perhaps matching TRBD1 (6 bases). The CDR3 is 12 amino acids. Between the trimmed V and J ends, which lost 4 bases and 3 bases, there was a span of 6 bases. The V gene's germline CDR1 is LNHDA and CDR2 SQIVND (reference sequence). CDR3 in amino acids: CASSTGDYGYTF. As DNA, the CDR3 is TGTGCCAGTAGTACAGGGGACTATGGCTACACCTTC.

This clone was seen only once. The genes are TRBV20-1 and TRBJ2-7; no firm D call. Germline V gene lookup returns CDR1 DFQATT and CDR2 SNEGSKA (reference sequence). The CDR3 loop spans 10 amino acids. Trimming took 5 bases from V and 7 from J, leaving 9 bases between them. CDR3 DNA: TGCAGTGCTCTAAAGAGGGAGCAGTACTTC. It specifies CSALKREQYF.

The chain is built from TRBV7-3 and TRBJ2-5; 14 bases match TRBD2. The J segment lost 1 base and the V segment lost 5 bases, leaving 3 bases of the junction unmatched. Germline CDR1 is SGHTA and CDR2 is FQGTGA. CDR3 size: 16 residues. The CDR3 DNA is TGTGCCAGCAGCACCGGACTAGCGGGAGGCCAAGAGACCCAGTACTTC. Translation: CASSTGLAGGQETQYF.

The chain employs TRBV9 and TRBJ1-3, with D tentatively TRBD1 (5 bases). This CDR3 has 14 residues. Per the germline V gene, CDR1 is SGDLS and CDR2 is YYNGEE. Trimming left V 4 bases short and J 0 bases short, with 8 bases between. CDR3: CASSRDFSGNTIYF. DNA of the CDR3: TGTGCCAGCAGCCGGGACTTCTCTGGAAACACCATATATTTT.

The V call is TRBV14, the J call TRBJ1-6, with TRBD1 as a possible D gene (6 bases). CDR1 and CDR2 (germline): SGHDN, FVKESK. The CDR3 is 13 residues long. V lost 2 bases to trimming and J lost 10 bases, with 9 bases between them. The CDR3 protein is CASSQTGSSPLHF. Here the CDR3 DNA reads TGTGCCAGCAGCCAAACAGGGAGCTCACCCCTCCACTTT. Full variable domain (rest looked up from reference TRBV14 and TRBJ1-6): EAGVTQFPSHSVIEKGQTVTLRCDPISGHDNLYWYRRVMGKEIKFLLHFVKESKQDESGMPNNRFLAERTGGTYSTLKVQPAELEDSGVYFCASSQTGSSPLHFGNGTRLTVT.

This sequence joins TRBV12-3 or TRBV12-4 and TRBJ1-2, with D possibly TRBD1 on 5 matching bases. V shed 4 bases and J shed 4 bases, with 10 bases lying between them. The CDR3 is 13 residues long. CDR3 residues: CASSSTGGYGYTF. The CDR3 region has the DNA TGTGCCAGCAGTTCGACCGGGGGCTATGGCTACACCTTC.

This clone was seen a single time. The V gene is TRBV27, the J gene TRBJ2-2; D might be TRBD2 (6 bases). This CDR3 comprises 16 residues. Trimming cost V 6 bases and J 3 bases, with 17 bases left between them. Germline V gives CDR1 MNHEY, CDR2 SMNVEV (reference sequence). The CDR3 spells CASSLLGDLYTGELFF. The CDR3 nucleotides are TGTGCCAGCAGCCTATTGGGGGACTTATACACCGGGGAGCTGTTTTTT.

This clone has more than one count but fewer than ten. The V call is TRBV5-1, the J call TRBJ2-1; TRBD2 matches at 11 bases. V shed 1 base and J 2 bases; nucleotides not matched to a gene: 2. The CDR3 sequence is 16 residues long. In germline, CDR1 is SGHRS, CDR2 YFSETQ. CDR3: CASSLIAGGAYNEQFF. The CDR3 region has the DNA TGCGCCAGCAGCTTGATAGCGGGAGGGGCCTACAATGAGCAGTTCTTC.